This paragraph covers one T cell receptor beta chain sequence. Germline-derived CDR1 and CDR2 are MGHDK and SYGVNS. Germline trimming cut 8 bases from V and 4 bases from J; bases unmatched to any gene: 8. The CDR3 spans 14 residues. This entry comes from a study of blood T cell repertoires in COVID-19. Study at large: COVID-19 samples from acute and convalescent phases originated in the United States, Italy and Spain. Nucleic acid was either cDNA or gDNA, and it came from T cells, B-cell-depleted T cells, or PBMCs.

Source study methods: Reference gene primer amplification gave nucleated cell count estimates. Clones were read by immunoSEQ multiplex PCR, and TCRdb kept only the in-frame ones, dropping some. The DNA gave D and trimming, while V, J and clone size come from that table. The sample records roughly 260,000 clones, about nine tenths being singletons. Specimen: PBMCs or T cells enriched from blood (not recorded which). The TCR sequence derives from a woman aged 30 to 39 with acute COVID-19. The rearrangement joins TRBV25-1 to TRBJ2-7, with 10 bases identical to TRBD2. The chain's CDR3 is CASSSGSGLYEQYF. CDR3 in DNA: TGTGCCAGCTCTAGCGGGAGCGGTCTATACGAGCAGTACTTC.